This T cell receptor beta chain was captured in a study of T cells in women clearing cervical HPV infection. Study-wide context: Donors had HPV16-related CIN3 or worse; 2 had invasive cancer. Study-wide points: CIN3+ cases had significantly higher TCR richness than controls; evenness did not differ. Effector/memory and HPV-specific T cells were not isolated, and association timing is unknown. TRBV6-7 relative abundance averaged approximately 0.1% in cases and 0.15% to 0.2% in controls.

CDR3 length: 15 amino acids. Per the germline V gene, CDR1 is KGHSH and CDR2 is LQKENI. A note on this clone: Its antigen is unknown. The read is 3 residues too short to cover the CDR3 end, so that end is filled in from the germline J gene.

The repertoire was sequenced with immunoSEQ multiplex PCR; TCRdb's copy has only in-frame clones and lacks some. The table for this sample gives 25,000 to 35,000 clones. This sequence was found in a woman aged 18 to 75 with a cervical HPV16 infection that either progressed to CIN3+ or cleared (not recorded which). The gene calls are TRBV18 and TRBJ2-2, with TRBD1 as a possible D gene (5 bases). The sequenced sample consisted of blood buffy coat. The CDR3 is CASSPPRSGANVLFF. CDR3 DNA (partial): TGTGCCAGCTCACCCCCCCGCTCTGGGGCCAACGTG.